This TCR beta chain was observed in a study of beta chain features in type 1 diabetes. Trimming removed 0 bases from V and 0 bases from J, with 8 bases in between. Germline CDR1 reads LNHNV; CDR2 reads YYDKDF (reference sequence). CDR3 length equals 15 residues. Every isolated RNA sample was fully reverse transcribed, so sequencing captured expressed TCRB transcripts. Clones were sequenced by immunoSEQ multiplex PCR, and TCRdb holds only the in-frame ones, with some missing. The table has over 700,000 clones, about a sixth seen once. This clone was seen only a few times. What it binds is not known. Other DNA sequences in the sample encode the same CDR3. Broader study findings: Fewer junction insertions and more nucleotide deletions appeared in type 1 diabetes patients. PCR may have favored shorter templates equally in patients and controls.

V gene TRBV15 combines with J gene TRBJ2-5; D perhaps matches TRBD1 (6 bases). Specimen: naive CD4+ T cells from blood. The receptor's source is a woman between 18 and 29 years old in good health. The CDR3 region is CATSRDQGNQETQYF. The DNA of the CDR3 is TGTGCCACCAGCAGAGACCAGGGGAACCAAGAGACCCAGTACTTC. Based on the CDR3 plus reference TRBV15 and TRBJ2-5, the full variable domain is DAMVIQNPRYQVTQFGKPVTLSCSQTLNHNVMYWYQQKSSQAPKLLFHYYDKDFNNEADTPDNFQSRRPNTSFCFLDIRSPGLGDTAMYLCATSRDQGNQETQYFGPGTRLLVL.